This is a list of T cell receptor beta chains from one sample in a study of blood T cell repertoires in COVID-19. Here immunoSEQ multiplex PCR was the method, and the copy in TCRdb shows in-frame clones only, minus some. The sample has about 39,000 clones; 84% are singletons. Sample: peripheral blood. The receptors stem from a man aged 45-60 years with active or convalescent COVID-19. Each CDR3 is given with its conserved first and last residue. A D gene is named only where the DNA matches it firmly. The listing skips clone size in some rows; elsewhere it reads once, few, many or a size class.

j_call d_call clone_size v_call cdr3_aa
TRBJ1-2 - few TRBV7-8 CASSLAETGRGYTF
TRBJ1-2 - - TRBV19 CASRVPGGYTF
TRBJ1-5 - - TRBV10-1 CASSKTGNQPQHF
TRBJ1-1 - - TRBV6-1 CASSDSLHTEAFF
TRBJ1-1 TRBD1 once TRBV12-3/TRBV12-4 CAGGDRGKTEAFF
TRBJ1-5 - - TRBV7-6 CASSLLGASNQPQHF
TRBJ1-4 TRBD1 - TRBV2 CASSRTGREKLFF
TRBJ1-1 TRBD1 - TRBV25-1 CASRGTGGSGEAFF
TRBJ2-7 TRBD2 - TRBV29-1 CSVHSGGAYEQYF
TRBJ1-3 TRBD1 - TRBV18 CASSLDRTPGGNTIYF
TRBJ1-4 TRBD1 - TRBV2 CASRRDRGTGEKLFF
TRBJ1-5 - - TRBV5-1 CASSLGTGNSNQPQHF
TRBJ2-2 TRBD2 - TRBV3-1/TRBV3-2 CASSQGTSGGPNTGELFF
TRBJ1-1 TRBD1 few TRBV7-9 CASSWDRNEAFF
TRBJ2-5 TRBD1 - TRBV7-2 CASRQGGRETQYF
TRBJ2-2 TRBD2 - TRBV15 CATRGTSGNTGELFF